This T cell receptor (beta chain) was sequenced in a study of blood T cell repertoires in COVID-19. Background on the study: Sites in the United States, Italy and Spain provided acute and convalescent COVID-19 samples. In each case, the material was cDNA or gDNA derived from T cells, B-cell-depleted T cells, or PBMCs.

CDR3 length: 15 residues. The V gene lost 5 bases and the J gene lost 0 bases, with 10 bases spanning the gap. Germline lookup yields CDR1 MDHEN and CDR2 SYDVKM. Generated by immunoSEQ multiplex PCR, the TCRdb table keeps only in-frame clones and is missing some. The sample has some 40,000 clones, roughly nine tenths seen once. This TCR derives from a man between 60 and 75 years old with acute or convalescent COVID-19. This sequence joins TRBV28 and TRBJ2-2, with a tentative D call TRBD1 (5 bases). Sequences were obtained from peripheral blood. CDR3 DNA sequence: TGTGCCAGCAGTCTTACAGGTCCGAACACCGGGGAGCTGTTTTTT. Amino acids: CASSLTGPNTGELFF. Together with reference TRBV28 and TRBJ2-2, the CDR3 gives the full variable domain: DVKVTQSSRYLVKRTGEKVFLECVQDMDHENMFWYRQDPGLGLRLIYFSYDVKMKEKGDIPEGYSVSREKKERFSLILESASTNQTSMYLCASSLTGPNTGELFFGEGSRLTVL.